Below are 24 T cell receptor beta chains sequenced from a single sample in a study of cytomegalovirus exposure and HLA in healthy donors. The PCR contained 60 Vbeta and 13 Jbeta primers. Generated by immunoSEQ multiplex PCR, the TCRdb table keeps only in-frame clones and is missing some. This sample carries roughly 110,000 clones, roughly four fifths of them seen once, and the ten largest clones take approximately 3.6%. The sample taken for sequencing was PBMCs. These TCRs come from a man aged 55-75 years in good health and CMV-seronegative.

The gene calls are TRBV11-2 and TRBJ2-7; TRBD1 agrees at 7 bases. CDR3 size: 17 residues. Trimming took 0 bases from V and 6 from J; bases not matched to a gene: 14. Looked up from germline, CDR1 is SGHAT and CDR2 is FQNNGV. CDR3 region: CASSLDQGDSSLREQYF. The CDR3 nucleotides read TGTGCCAGCAGCTTAGATCAGGGGGACAGTTCCCTCCGCGAGCAGTACTTC.

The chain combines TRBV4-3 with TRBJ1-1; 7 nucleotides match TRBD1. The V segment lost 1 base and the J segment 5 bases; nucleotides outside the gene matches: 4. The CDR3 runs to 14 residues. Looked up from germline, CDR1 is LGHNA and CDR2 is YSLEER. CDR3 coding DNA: TGCGCCAGCAGCCAAGCACAGGGGAATACTGAAGCTTTCTTT. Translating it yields CASSQAQGNTEAFF.

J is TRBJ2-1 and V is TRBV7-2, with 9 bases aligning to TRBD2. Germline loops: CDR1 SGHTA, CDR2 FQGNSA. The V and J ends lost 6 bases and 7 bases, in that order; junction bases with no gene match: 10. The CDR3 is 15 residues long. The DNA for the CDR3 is TGTGCCAGCAGTCGAATTAGCGGGGGAGGTAATGAGCAGTTCTTC. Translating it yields CASSRISGGGNEQFF.

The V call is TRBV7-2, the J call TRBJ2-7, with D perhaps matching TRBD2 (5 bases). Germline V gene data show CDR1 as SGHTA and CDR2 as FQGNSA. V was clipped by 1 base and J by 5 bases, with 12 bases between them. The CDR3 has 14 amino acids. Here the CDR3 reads CASSLVEGIHEQYF. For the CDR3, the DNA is TGTGCCAGCAGCTTAGTTGAGGGAATCCACGAGCAGTACTTC.

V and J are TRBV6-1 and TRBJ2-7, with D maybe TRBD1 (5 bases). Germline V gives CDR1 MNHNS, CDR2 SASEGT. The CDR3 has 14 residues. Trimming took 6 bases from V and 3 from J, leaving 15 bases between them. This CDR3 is CASRATVPGYEQYV. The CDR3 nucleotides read TGTGCCAGCAGAGCGACAGTCCCGGGCTACGAGCAGTACGTC.

CDR3 in amino acids: CASSYSARVPEQFF. In DNA, the CDR3 is TGTGCCAGCAGTTACTCGGCCCGGGTTCCTGAGCAGTTCTTC. The chain has TRBV6-6 and TRBJ2-1; D is unresolved. The CDR3 extends over 14 amino acids. V shed 0 bases and J shed 9 bases, with 12 bases lying between them. From germline, CDR1 is MNHNY and CDR2 SVGAGI (reference sequence).

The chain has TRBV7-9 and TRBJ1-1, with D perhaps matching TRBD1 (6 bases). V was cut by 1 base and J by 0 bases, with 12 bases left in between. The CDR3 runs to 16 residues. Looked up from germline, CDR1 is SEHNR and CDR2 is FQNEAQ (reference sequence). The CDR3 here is CASSLERGGVNTEAFF. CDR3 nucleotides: TGTGCCAGCAGCTTAGAGAGAGGGGGTGTGAACACTGAAGCTTTCTTT.

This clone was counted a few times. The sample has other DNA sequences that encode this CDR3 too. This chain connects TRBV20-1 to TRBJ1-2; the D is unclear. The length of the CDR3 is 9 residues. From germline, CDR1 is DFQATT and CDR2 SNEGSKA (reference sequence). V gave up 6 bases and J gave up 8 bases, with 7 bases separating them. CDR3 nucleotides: TGCAGTGCCCCGGGGGGCTACACCTTC. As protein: CSAPGGYTF.

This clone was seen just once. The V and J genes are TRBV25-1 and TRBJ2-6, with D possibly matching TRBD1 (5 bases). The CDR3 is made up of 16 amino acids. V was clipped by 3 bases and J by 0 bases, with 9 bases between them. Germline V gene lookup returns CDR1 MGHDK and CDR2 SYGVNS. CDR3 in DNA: TGTGCCAGCAGTGACTACAGGTTCTCTGGGGCCAACGTCCTGACTTTC. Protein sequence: CASSDYRFSGANVLTF.

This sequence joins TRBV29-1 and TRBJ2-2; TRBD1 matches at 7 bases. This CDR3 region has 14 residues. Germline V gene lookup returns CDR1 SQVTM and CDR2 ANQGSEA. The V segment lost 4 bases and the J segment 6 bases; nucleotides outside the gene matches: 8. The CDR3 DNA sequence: TGCAGCGTTGCCGACAGGGTGCAATCCGGGGAGCTGTTTTTT. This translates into CSVADRVQSGELFF.

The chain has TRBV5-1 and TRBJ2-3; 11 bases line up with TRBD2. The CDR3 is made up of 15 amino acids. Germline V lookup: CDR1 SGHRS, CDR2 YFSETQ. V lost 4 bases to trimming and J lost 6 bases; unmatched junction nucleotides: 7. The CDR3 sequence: CASSPGTSGADTQYF. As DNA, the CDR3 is TGCGCCAGCAGCCCGGGGACTAGCGGTGCCGATACGCAGTATTTT.

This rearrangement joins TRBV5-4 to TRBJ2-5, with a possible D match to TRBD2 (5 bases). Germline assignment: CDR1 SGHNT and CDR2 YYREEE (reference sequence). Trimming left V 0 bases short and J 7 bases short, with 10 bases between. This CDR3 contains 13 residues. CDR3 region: CASSLGNTRTQYF. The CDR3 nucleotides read TGTGCCAGCAGCTTGGGGAACACTAGGACCCAGTACTTC.

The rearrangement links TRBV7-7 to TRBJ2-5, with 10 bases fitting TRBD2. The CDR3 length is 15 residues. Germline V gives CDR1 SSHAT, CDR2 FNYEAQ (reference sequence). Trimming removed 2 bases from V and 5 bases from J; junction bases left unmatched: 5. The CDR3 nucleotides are TGTGCCAGCAGCTTAAGCGGGGGGGCCCGGGAGACCCAGTACTTC. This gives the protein CASSLSGGARETQYF.

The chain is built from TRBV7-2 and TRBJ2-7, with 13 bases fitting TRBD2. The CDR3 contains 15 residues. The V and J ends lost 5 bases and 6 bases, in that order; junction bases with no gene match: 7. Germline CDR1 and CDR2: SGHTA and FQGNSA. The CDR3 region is CASSPRLAGGFEQYF. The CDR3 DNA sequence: TGTGCCAGCAGCCCCCGACTAGCGGGGGGATTCGAGCAGTACTTC.

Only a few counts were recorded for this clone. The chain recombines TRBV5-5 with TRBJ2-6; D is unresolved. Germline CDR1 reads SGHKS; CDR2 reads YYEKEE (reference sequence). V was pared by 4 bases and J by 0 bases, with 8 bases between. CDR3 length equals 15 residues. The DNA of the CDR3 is TGTGCCAGCAGCCGCGAGGTCTCTGGGGCCAACGTCCTGACTTTC. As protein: CASSREVSGANVLTF.

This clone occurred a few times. DNA of the CDR3: TGTGCCAGCAGTTTATCCGCCGGGGTTGACTATGGCTACACCTTC. Residues: CASSLSAGVDYGYTF. The chain recombines TRBV28 with TRBJ1-2; D unresolved. The CDR3 extends over 15 amino acids. Trimming pared 1 base from V and 3 bases from J, leaving 12 bases between. Per the germline V gene, CDR1 is MDHEN and CDR2 is SYDVKM.

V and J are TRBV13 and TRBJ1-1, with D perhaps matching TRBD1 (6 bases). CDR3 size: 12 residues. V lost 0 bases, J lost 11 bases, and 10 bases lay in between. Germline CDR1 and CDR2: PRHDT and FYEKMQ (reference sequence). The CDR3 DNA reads TGTGCCAGCAGCTTAGGTGGGACACAGGCTTTCTTT. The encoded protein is CASSLGGTQAFF.

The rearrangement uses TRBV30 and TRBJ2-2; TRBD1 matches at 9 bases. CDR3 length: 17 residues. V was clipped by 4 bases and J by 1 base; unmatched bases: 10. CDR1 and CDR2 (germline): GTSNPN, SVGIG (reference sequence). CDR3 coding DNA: TGTGCCTGGAATCCACGGCCGGGACAGGGGAACACCGGGGAGCTGTTTTTT. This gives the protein CAWNPRPGQGNTGELFF.

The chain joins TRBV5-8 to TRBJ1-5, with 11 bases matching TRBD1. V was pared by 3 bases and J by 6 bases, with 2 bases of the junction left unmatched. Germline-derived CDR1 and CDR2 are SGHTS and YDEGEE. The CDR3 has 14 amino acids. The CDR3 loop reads CASSSGQGGQPQHF. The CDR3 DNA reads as TGTGCCAGCAGCTCGGGACAGGGGGGTCAGCCCCAGCATTTT.

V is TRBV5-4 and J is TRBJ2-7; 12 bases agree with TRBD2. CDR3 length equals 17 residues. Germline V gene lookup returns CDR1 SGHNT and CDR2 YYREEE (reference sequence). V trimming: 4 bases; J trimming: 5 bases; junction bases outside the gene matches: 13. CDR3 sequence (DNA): TGTGCCAGCAGCAACTTTCCTAGCGGGGGGGCCTGGGACGAGCAGTACGTC. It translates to CASSNFPSGGAWDEQYV.

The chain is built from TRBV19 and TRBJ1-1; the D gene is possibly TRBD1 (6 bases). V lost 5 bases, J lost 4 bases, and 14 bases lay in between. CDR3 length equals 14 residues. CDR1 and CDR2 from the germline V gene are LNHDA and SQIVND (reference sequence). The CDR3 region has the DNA TGTGCCAGTAGTCCTCAGGGGTCGGGCACTGAAGCTTTCTTT. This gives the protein CASSPQGSGTEAFF.

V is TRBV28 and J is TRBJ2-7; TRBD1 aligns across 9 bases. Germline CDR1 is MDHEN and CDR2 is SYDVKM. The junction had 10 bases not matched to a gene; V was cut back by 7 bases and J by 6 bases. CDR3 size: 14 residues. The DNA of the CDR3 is TGTGCCAGCATTGCCTCGGGACAGGGAGGCGAGCAGTACGTC. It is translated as CASIASGQGGEQYV.

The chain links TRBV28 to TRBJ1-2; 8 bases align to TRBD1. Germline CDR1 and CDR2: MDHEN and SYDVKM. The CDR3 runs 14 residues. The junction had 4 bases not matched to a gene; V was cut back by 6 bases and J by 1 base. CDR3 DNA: TGTGCCAGCAGCGGACAGGGATTTAACTATGGCTACACCTTC. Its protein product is CASSGQGFNYGYTF.

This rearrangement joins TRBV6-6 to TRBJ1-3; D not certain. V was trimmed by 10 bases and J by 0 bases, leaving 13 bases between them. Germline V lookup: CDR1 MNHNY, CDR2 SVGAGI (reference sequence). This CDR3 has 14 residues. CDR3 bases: TGTGCCATTCCACCACTCCTCTCTGGAAACACCATATATTTT. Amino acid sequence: CAIPPLLSGNTIYF.